This T cell receptor (beta chain) comes out of a study of OX40 agonist ivuxolimab in advanced cancers. Study in general: Having had anti-PD-1, anti-PD-L1 or anti-CTLA-4 therapy before was allowed, and approximately 40% had some. Study-wide results and caveats: CD8+ T cells were the subset that, on average, had more expanded clones than CD4+. At doses 0.1 to 3.0 mg/kg, CD4+ and CD8+ clones expanded.

Profiled with immunoSEQ multiplex PCR; TCRdb holds only in-frame clones, not every one. The data contain about 46,000 clones, 82% of them singletons. This clone was found a few times. The antigen remains unidentified. Germline loops: CDR1 SGHTA, CDR2 FQGNSA. The CDR3 is made up of 13 amino acids. V gave up 3 bases and J gave up 7 bases, with 10 bases separating them. The rearrangement joins TRBV7-2 to TRBJ1-5; D gene uncertain. The material sequenced was CD4+ or CD8+ T cells sorted from blood, taken in a trial of the OX40 agonist ivuxolimab. This clonotype originated in an adult with an advanced solid tumor such as melanoma, head and neck, liver or kidney cancer. CDR3 sequence: CASSLSTAQPQHF. In DNA form, the CDR3 reads TGTGCCAGCAGCTTGAGTACTGCCCAGCCCCAGCATTTT.